This T cell receptor beta chain was documented in a study of brain T cells in children with intractable seizures. For this clone: The identical CDR3 is also encoded by other nucleotide sequences in the sample.

CDR3 size: 13 residues. CDR1 and CDR2 (germline): SEHNR, FQNEAQ (reference sequence). Trimming removed 5 bases from V and 1 base from J, with 9 bases in between. Time point given: blood from clinic visit 5 months post-surgery; TSC patient then seizure free. Surgery cases with the highest brain T cell transcript signatures were chosen for sequencing. TCRdb keeps only in-frame clones here, not all; method: immunoSEQ multiplex PCR. The sample consists of a few hundred thousand clones, nearly 95% of them appearing once. The material was peripheral blood, obtained about 5 months after surgery. The rearrangement uses TRBV7-9 and TRBJ2-7; weak D call: TRBD2 (6 bases). The receptor's source is a boy under three years old with tuberous sclerosis and intractable seizures. CDR3 residues: CASSPGGSYEQYF. The CDR3 DNA reads TGTGCCAGCAGCCCTGGGGGGTCCTACGAGCAGTACTTC.